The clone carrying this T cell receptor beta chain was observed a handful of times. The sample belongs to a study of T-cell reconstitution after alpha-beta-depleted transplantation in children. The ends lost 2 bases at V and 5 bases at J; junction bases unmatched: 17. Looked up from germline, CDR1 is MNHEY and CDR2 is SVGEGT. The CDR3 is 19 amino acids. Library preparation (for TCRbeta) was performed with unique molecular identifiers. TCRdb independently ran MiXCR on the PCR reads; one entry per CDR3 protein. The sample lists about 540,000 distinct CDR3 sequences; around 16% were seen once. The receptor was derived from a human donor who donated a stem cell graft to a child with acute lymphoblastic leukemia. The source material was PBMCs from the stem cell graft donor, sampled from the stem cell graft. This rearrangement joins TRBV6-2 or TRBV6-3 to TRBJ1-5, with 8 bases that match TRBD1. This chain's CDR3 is CASSYSRDRKKELDQPQHF. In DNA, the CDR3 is TGTGCCAGCAGTTACAGCCGGGACAGGAAGAAGGAATTGGATCAGCCCCAGCATTTT.